This T cell receptor beta chain was recovered during a study of T cells after yellow fever vaccination. The CDR3 has 15 residues. Germline CDR1 SGHAT, CDR2 FQNNGV. Germline trimming cut 2 bases from V and 7 bases from J; bases unmatched to any gene: 4. TCRdb independently ran MiXCR on the 5' RACE reads; one entry per CDR3 protein. The sample records approximately 600,000 distinct CDR3 sequences, about 12% being singletons. The chain joins TRBV11-2 to TRBJ2-1, with TRBD2 identical over 11 bases. The sample consisted of PBMCs, taken on the day of the yellow fever booster vaccination. The origin of this receptor is a young man who received the YFV17D yellow fever vaccine. CDR3 loop: CASSLPTSGSNEQFF. CDR3 sequence (DNA): TGTGCCAGCAGCTTACCTACTAGCGGGAGTAATGAGCAGTTCTTC.